One sample yielded the 32 T cell receptor beta chains listed below, sequenced in a study of identical twins. Each CDR3 protein gets one entry after TCRdb re-called the 5' RACE reads with MiXCR. The table includes 1.5 million to 2 million distinct CDR3 sequences, under 35% detected once. Sequenced: cord blood. The receptors stem from a newborn girl in good health.

This clonotype was found a few times. The chain employs TRBV6-1 and TRBJ1-2, with 8 bases lining up with TRBD1. Germline values: CDR1 MNHNS, CDR2 SASEGT. The CDR3 contains 15 residues. V was clipped by 7 bases and J by 2 bases; unmatched bases: 9. The CDR3 here is CASTPGQAPNYGYTF. The CDR3 DNA reads TGTGCCAGCACCCCGGGACAGGCCCCCAACTATGGCTACACCTTC.

In its sample, this clonotype was seen many times. The rearrangement joins TRBV18 to TRBJ1-4; TRBD1 matches at 9 bases. This CDR3 is 15 amino acids long. Trimming cost V 8 bases and J 0 bases; bases outside gene matches: 4. CDR1 and CDR2 from the germline V gene are KGHSH and LQKENI. The chain's CDR3 is CASSRDRATNEKLFF. CDR3 nucleotide sequence: TGTGCCAGCAGCCGGGACAGGGCAACTAATGAAAAACTGTTTTTT.

With regard to this clonotype: At one of its ends the junction is not consistent with the germline gene, which may arise from a read error. J is TRBJ2-2 and V is TRBV4-1; 8 positions match TRBD1. Germline V gives CDR1 MGHRA, CDR2 YSYEKL. This CDR3 is built from 15 residues. This CDR3 reads CASSHEDRDTGVLFF. As DNA, the CDR3 is TGCGCCAGCAGCCATGAGGACAGGGATACCGGGGTGCTGTTTTTT.

The genes are TRBV12-3 or TRBV12-4 and TRBJ2-1; 11 nucleotides align to TRBD2. V was pared by 6 bases and J by 6 bases, with 7 bases of the junction left unmatched. The CDR3 sequence is 15 residues long. This chain's CDR3 is CASSLSGRAFNEQFF. The DNA of the CDR3 is TGTGCCAGCAGCCTTAGCGGGAGGGCCTTCAATGAGCAGTTCTTC.

The V call is TRBV25-1, the J call TRBJ2-2; D gene unclear. V was shortened by 3 bases and J by 4 bases, with 9 bases between the two germline ends. CDR3 length: 14 residues. CDR1 and CDR2 from the germline V gene are MGHDK and SYGVNS. The CDR3 DNA follows: TGTGCCAGCAGTGACGACACCTCCACCGGGGAGCTGTTTTTT. It yields the protein CASSDDTSTGELFF. The full variable domain, in which reference TRBV25-1 and TRBJ2-2 provide the parts outside the CDR3, is EADIYQTPRYLVIGTGKKITLECSQTMGHDKMYWYQQDPGMELHLIHYSYGVNSTEKGDLSSESTVSRIRTEHFPLTLESARPSHTSQYLCASSDDTSTGELFFGEGSRLTVL.

This chain connects TRBV2 to TRBJ1-2; 10 nucleotides line up with TRBD1. This CDR3 region has 13 residues. The J segment lost 3 bases and the V segment lost 8 bases, leaving 3 bases of the junction unmatched. Germline V gene data show CDR1 as SNHLY and CDR2 as FYNNEI. In DNA form, the CDR3 reads TGTGCCAGCGGGACAGGGGAGGACTATGGCTACACCTTC. As protein: CASGTGEDYGYTF.

This chain joins TRBV24-1 and TRBJ2-4, with D possibly being TRBD1 or TRBD2 (5 bases each). The last part of the DNA fits TRBJ2-5 better; the J call may be wrong. Per germline, CDR1 KGHDR and CDR2 SFDVKD. The CDR3 covers 15 residues. The CDR3 region is CATSDRTVQGETQYF. In DNA form, the CDR3 reads TGTGCCACCAGTGACCGGACTGTTCAGGGAGAGACCCAGTACTTC.

The J gene is TRBJ1-4, the V gene TRBV20-1; 8 bases fit TRBD1. Germline trimming cut 6 bases from V and 8 bases from J; bases unmatched to any gene: 8. Germline CDR1 DFQATT, CDR2 SNEGSKA (reference sequence). The CDR3 is made up of 13 amino acids. The CDR3 sequence: CSAVGQGGEKLFF. As DNA, the CDR3 is TGCAGTGCCGTTGGACAGGGAGGCGAAAAACTGTTTTTT.

The V and J genes are TRBV7-2 and TRBJ1-5, with D perhaps TRBD1 (5 bases). Trimming cost V 3 bases and J 5 bases, with 14 bases left between them. The CDR3 runs 15 residues. CDR1 and CDR2 (germline): SGHTA, FQGNSA. The CDR3 reads CASSFWGGPYQPQHF. The CDR3 nucleotides are TGTGCCAGCAGCTTTTGGGGGGGTCCCTATCAGCCCCAGCATTTT.

The rearrangement joins TRBV7-2 to TRBJ2-7; 8 bases are shared with TRBD2. The end of the DNA is better explained by TRBJ2-5, so the J call may be wrong. Looked up from germline, CDR1 is SGHTA and CDR2 is FQGNSA. CDR3 size: 18 residues. The DNA for the CDR3 is TGTGCCAGCAGCCTGAGGATAACCGTGGGGCTAGCGGGAGAGACCCAGTACTTC. Translated: CASSLRITVGLAGETQYF.

The chain carries TRBV29-1 and TRBJ2-1; D uncertain. The assigned J gene may be wrong: the sequence end matches TRBJ2-7 better. Germline V lookup: CDR1 SQVTM, CDR2 ANQGSEA. The CDR3 is 12 residues long. CDR3 residues: CSVGSDYNEQYF. The CDR3 region has the DNA TGCAGCGTTGGGTCCGATTACAATGAGCAGTACTTC.

There are a few counts of this clonotype. V is TRBV21-1 and J is TRBJ2-7; TRBD2 is the table's D call and was not checked against the DNA. TRBV21-1 is a listed pseudogene. The CDR3 extends over 14 amino acids. CDR3 nucleotides: TGTGCCAGCACCGTAAGCGGGAGTCAAATCGAGCAGTACTTC. Translated, it gives CASTVSGSQIEQYF.

In this sample, this clonotype turned up a few times. The chain carries TRBV29-1 and TRBJ2-1; TRBD1 agrees at 11 bases. CDR3 length equals 13 residues. Germline CDR1 and CDR2: SQVTM and ANQGSEA. J was trimmed by 6 bases and V by 8 bases; bases with no gene match: 6. For the CDR3, the DNA is TGCAGCATTATGGACAGGGGGCGCAATGAGCAGTTCTTC. This translates into CSIMDRGRNEQFF.

J is TRBJ1-2 and V is TRBV5-1; D is undetermined. This CDR3 has 13 residues. With 1 base removed from V and 6 bases from J, the gap between germline ends came to 10 bases. Germline V gives CDR1 SGHRS, CDR2 YFSETQ. The CDR3 region is CASSLSFLNGYTF. DNA for the CDR3: TGCGCCAGCAGCTTGTCCTTTCTGAATGGCTACACCTTC.

This clonotype was detected only once. One junction end disagrees with the germline gene, perhaps due to a read error. V is TRBV27 and J is TRBJ2-2; 7 nucleotides align to TRBD1. CDR3 length: 17 residues. In germline, CDR1 is MNHEY, CDR2 SMNVEV (reference sequence). The CDR3 here is CASSYSAGGMGTEELFF. CDR3 DNA: TGTGCCAGCAGTTATTCGGCAGGGGGTATGGGCACCGAGGAGCTGTTTTTT.

There are a few counts of this clonotype. This chain connects TRBV14 to TRBJ1-1; D ambiguous. The CDR3 has 14 residues. Trimming pared 1 base from V and 5 bases from J, leaving 11 bases between. The germline V gene has CDR1 SGHDN and CDR2 FVKESK. CDR3 residues: CASSQAGRRTEAFF. The CDR3, as DNA: TGTGCCAGCAGCCAAGCGGGGAGGAGGACTGAAGCTTTCTTT.

This rearrangement joins TRBV14 to TRBJ1-4, with D possibly being TRBD1 (5 bases). The germline CDR1 and CDR2 sequences are SGHDN and FVKESK. The V end lost 1 base, the J end lost 2 bases, and 8 bases lay between the germline ends. This CDR3 comprises 15 residues. Written as DNA, the CDR3 is TGTGCCAGCAGCCAAGGACAGTATACTAATGAAAAACTGTTTTTT. Amino acids: CASSQGQYTNEKLFF.

A few counts support this clonotype. The V gene is TRBV9, the J gene TRBJ2-2, with a weak D call TRBD1 (6 bases). V lost 4 bases, J lost 1 base, and 14 bases lay in between. CDR3 length: 16 amino acids. Germline V gives CDR1 SGDLS, CDR2 YYNGEE. Written as DNA, the CDR3 is TGTGCCAGCAGCTCCCACAGGGAGAAGAACACCGGGGAGCTGTTTTTT. This translates into CASSSHREKNTGELFF.

This sequence joins TRBV14 and TRBJ2-5, with a possible D match to TRBD2 (5 bases). V lost 0 bases and J 2 bases, leaving 13 bases between the germline ends. Germline loops: CDR1 SGHDN, CDR2 FVKESK. The CDR3 is 16 amino acids. The CDR3 DNA reads TGTGCCAGCAGCCAAGAGCTGGGAGTCGGACAAGAGACCCAGTACTTC. Its protein product is CASSQELGVGQETQYF.

This clonotype was seen more than once but under ten times. The V and J genes are TRBV27 and TRBJ2-1; weak D call: TRBD2 (6 bases). The V gene lost 5 bases and the J gene lost 8 bases, with 13 bases spanning the gap. This CDR3 comprises 13 residues. Germline-derived CDR1 and CDR2 are MNHEY and SMNVEV (reference sequence). The CDR3 DNA reads as TGTGCCAGCAGTCCTAGGGAGGTCTATGAGCAGTTCTTC. This sequence encodes CASSPREVYEQFF.

The rearrangement links TRBV2 to TRBJ2-1, with 9 positions matching TRBD1. V was clipped by 1 base and J by 5 bases; unmatched bases: 6. The V gene's germline CDR1 is SNHLY and CDR2 FYNNEI. This CDR3 region has 16 residues. CDR3 DNA: TGTGCCAGCAGTGAAGGCCGGGACAGGGCCCACAATGAGCAGTTCTTC. Translation gives CASSEGRDRAHNEQFF. Using reference TRBV2 and TRBJ2-1 for the parts outside the CDR3, the full variable domain is EPEVTQTPSHQVTQMGQEVILRCVPISNHLYFYWYRQILGQKVEFLVSFYNNEISEKSEIFDDQFSVERPDGSNFTLKIRSTKLEDSAMYFCASSEGRDRAHNEQFFGPGTRLTVL.

The chain couples TRBV12-5 to TRBJ2-5, with 10 bases identical to TRBD2. The germline V gene encodes CDR1 LGHNT and CDR2 FRNRAP. J lost 7 bases, V lost 6 bases, and 8 bases had no gene match. CDR3 length: 14 residues. The CDR3 DNA follows: TGTGCTAGTGGCACCGGGACTAGCGAGGGGACCCAGTACTTC. It encodes CASGTGTSEGTQYF. Combining the CDR3 with reference TRBV12-5 and TRBJ2-5 gives the whole variable domain DARVTQTPRHKVTEMGQEVTMRCQPILGHNTVFWYRQTMMQGLELLAYFRNRAPLDDSGMPKDRFSAEMPDATLATLKIQPSEPRDSAVYFCASGTGTSEGTQYFGPGTRLLVL.

The rearrangement uses TRBV6-1 and TRBJ1-1; unclear D gene. The CDR3 covers 13 residues. Per germline, CDR1 MNHNS and CDR2 SASEGT. V gave up 7 bases and J gave up 0 bases, with 9 bases separating them. CDR3 nucleotide sequence: TGTGCCAGCACCCGGACTATGAACACTGAAGCTTTCTTT. It yields the protein CASTRTMNTEAFF.

This clonotype came up a few times. The CDR3 sequence is CASSPGLAEAFF. CDR3 nucleotide sequence: TGTGCCAGCAGCCCCGGGTTGGCTGAAGCTTTCTTT. The chain has TRBV3-1 and TRBJ1-1, with no clear D. This CDR3 has 12 amino acids. The V gene's germline CDR1 is LGHDT and CDR2 YNNKEL (reference sequence). Trimming shortened V by 4 bases and J by 6 bases, and 9 bases separated the two germline ends.

This clonotype occurred a few times. J is TRBJ1-2 and V is TRBV20-1, with a weak D call TRBD1 (6 bases). CDR3 length: 13 residues. Per the germline V gene, CDR1 is DFQATT and CDR2 is SNEGSKA (reference sequence). The V gene lost 0 bases and the J gene lost 6 bases, with 11 bases spanning the gap. The CDR3 loop is CSARDRGRDGYTF. The CDR3 coding sequence is TGCAGTGCTAGAGATCGGGGGCGGGATGGCTACACCTTC.

The chain is built from TRBV3-1 and TRBJ2-7; TRBD2 matches at 10 bases. Germline lookup yields CDR1 LGHDT and CDR2 YNNKEL (reference sequence). V lost 4 bases, J lost 7 bases, and 13 bases stayed unmatched. This CDR3 comprises 16 residues. CDR3 loop: CASSRSSGGLGNEQYF. The CDR3 DNA reads TGTGCCAGCAGCCGCTCTAGCGGGGGCCTTGGGAATGAGCAGTACTTC.

This clonotype was seen more than once but under ten times. The V call is TRBV2, the J call TRBJ2-5; 9 bases are a match to TRBD2. Losses at the gene ends were 7 bases for V and 2 bases for J; bases not matched to a gene: 5. Germline V CDR1 and CDR2: SNHLY, FYNNEI. The CDR3 has 14 residues. The CDR3 loop is CASNPGLAQETQYF. CDR3 DNA sequence: TGTGCCAGCAACCCGGGACTAGCACAAGAGACCCAGTACTTC. The full variable domain, its missing parts supplied by reference TRBV2 and TRBJ2-5, is EPEVTQTPSHQVTQMGQEVILRCVPISNHLYFYWYRQILGQKVEFLVSFYNNEISEKSEIFDDQFSVERPDGSNFTLKIRSTKLEDSAMYFCASNPGLAQETQYFGPGTRLLVL.

This clonotype was seen only a few times. The chain recombines TRBV4-1 with TRBJ2-1; TRBD2 matches 14 bases. J was trimmed by 8 bases and V by 0 bases; bases with no gene match: 6. The CDR3 is 17 residues long. Germline V gene data show CDR1 as MGHRA and CDR2 as YSYEKL. The CDR3 bases are TGCGCCAGCAGCCAAGATTACGGGACTAGCGGGAGTCATGAGCAGTTCTTC. It encodes CASSQDYGTSGSHEQFF.

This clonotype was seen more than once but under ten times. This chain connects TRBV5-1 to TRBJ2-7; 8 nucleotides line up with TRBD1. Germline V lookup: CDR1 SGHRS, CDR2 YFSETQ. V was pared by 4 bases and J by 4 bases, with 10 bases of the junction left unmatched. The CDR3 is made up of 15 amino acids. CDR3 nucleotide sequence: TGCGCCAGCAGCCTAATATGGACAGGGACGTACGAGCAGTACTTC. It is translated as CASSLIWTGTYEQYF.

CDR3: CASSVPTVNTEAFF. The CDR3 coding sequence is TGTGCCAGCAGTGTCCCGACAGTGAACACTGAAGCTTTCTTT. This sequence joins TRBV28 and TRBJ1-1; tentatively, D is TRBD1 (5 bases). Germline V gene lookup returns CDR1 MDHEN and CDR2 SYDVKM. The CDR3 has 14 residues. Trimming left V 5 bases short and J 0 bases short, with 10 bases between.

The V call is TRBV6-2 or TRBV6-3, the J call TRBJ1-1; no clear D. Trimming shortened V by 6 bases and J by 2 bases, and 7 bases separated the two germline ends. Germline V gene lookup returns CDR1 MNHEY and CDR2 SVGEGT. This CDR3 has 12 amino acids. The CDR3 sequence: CASRTINTEAFF. The CDR3 nucleotides read TGTGCCAGCAGAACCATCAACACTGAAGCTTTCTTT.

This clonotype was found once. The chain couples TRBV5-1 to TRBJ1-1; D call uncertain. Germline V gene lookup returns CDR1 SGHRS and CDR2 YFSETQ. There are 15 residues in the CDR3. Trimming pared 3 bases from V and 0 bases from J, leaving 12 bases between. CDR3 loop: CASSSPGNLNTEAFF. CDR3 coding DNA: TGCGCCAGCAGCTCACCGGGCAATTTGAACACTGAAGCTTTCTTT.